A selection of T cell receptor beta chains follows, all from one sample in a study of shared clonotypes between healthy human individuals. Produced via immunoSEQ multiplex PCR; TCRdb's table is partial and in-frame only. The sample lists 2 million to 2.5 million clones; under 97% were seen once. The source material was naive CD4+ T cells sorted from blood. These receptors came from a man aged 18 to 30 in good health. The CDR3 runs from the conserved cysteine through the conserved F or W. A D gene is named only where the DNA matches it firmly. Clone size is not always given. Where it is, it says once, few, many or a class for expanded clones.

CDR3aa: CASSDPGGDYGYTF
CDR3nt: TGCGCCAGCAGCGACCCGGGAGGGGACTATGGCTACACCTTC
v_gene: TRBV5-1
abundance: .
j_gene: TRBJ1-2
d_gene: .

CDR3aa: CASSVGQGGEQYF
CDR3nt: TGCGCCAGCAGCGTGGGACAGGGGGGCGAGCAGTACTTC
v_gene: TRBV5-1
abundance: once
j_gene: TRBJ2-7
d_gene: TRBD1

CDR3aa: CAISVEDYGYTF
CDR3nt: TGTGCCATCAGTGTGGAGGACTATGGCTACACCTTC
v_gene: TRBV10-3
abundance: .
j_gene: TRBJ1-2
d_gene: .

CDR3aa: CASRSAPSSYNEQFF
CDR3nt: TGCGCCAGCCGGTCGGCGCCGAGCTCCTACAATGAGCAGTTCTTC
v_gene: TRBV5-1
abundance: .
j_gene: TRBJ2-1
d_gene: .

CDR3aa: CASSPGQGDQPQHF
CDR3nt: TGCGCCAGCAGCCCGGGACAGGGCGATCAGCCCCAGCATTTT
v_gene: TRBV5-1
abundance: .
j_gene: TRBJ1-5
d_gene: TRBD1

CDR3aa: CSVAPGAGAGPQYF
CDR3nt: TGCAGCGTTGCCCCGGGGGCAGGCGCAGGGCCGCAGTATTTT
v_gene: TRBV29-1
abundance: .
j_gene: TRBJ2-3
d_gene: .

CDR3aa: CAISESQGLRTGELFF
CDR3nt: TGTGCCATCAGTGAGTCGCAGGGTTTACGGACCGGGGAGCTGTTTTTT
v_gene: TRBV10-3
abundance: .
j_gene: TRBJ2-2
d_gene: .

CDR3aa: CASSQVQGANSPLHF
CDR3nt: TGCGCCAGCAGCCAAGTACAGGGGGCGAATTCACCCCTCCACTTT
v_gene: TRBV4-1
abundance: .
j_gene: TRBJ1-6
d_gene: TRBD1

CDR3aa: CAIMLSSVASGYTF
CDR3nt: TGTGCCATCATGCTCTCCTCGGTGGCGAGTGGCTACACCTTC
v_gene: TRBV6-1
abundance: .
j_gene: TRBJ1-2
d_gene: .

CDR3aa: CASSTTGGPTETQYF
CDR3nt: TGTGCTAGCAGCACAACAGGGGGTCCAACGGAGACCCAGTACTTC
v_gene: TRBV7-7
abundance: .
j_gene: TRBJ2-5
d_gene: TRBD1

CDR3aa: CASSLTDRASSYEQYF
CDR3nt: TGTGCCAGCTCACTCACGGACAGGGCCAGCTCCTACGAGCAGTACTTC
v_gene: TRBV18
abundance: once
j_gene: TRBJ2-7
d_gene: TRBD1

CDR3aa: CASRPLAGGPYNEQFF
CDR3nt: TGCGCCAGCCGGCCACTAGCGGGGGGACCCTACAATGAGCAGTTCTTC
v_gene: TRBV10-2
abundance: .
j_gene: TRBJ2-1
d_gene: TRBD2

CDR3aa: CASSLVGRSAAGVLHF
CDR3nt: TGTGCCAGCAGCTTGGTAGGCAGGTCGGCAGCGGGGGTCCTCCACTTT
v_gene: TRBV5-8
abundance: .
j_gene: TRBJ1-6
d_gene: .

CDR3aa: CASSAAGTGKTQYF
CDR3nt: TGTGCCAGCAGCGCTGCCGGGACAGGGAAGACCCAGTACTTC
v_gene: TRBV9
abundance: .
j_gene: TRBJ2-5
d_gene: TRBD1

CDR3aa: CASSRDHYAAEAFF
CDR3nt: TGTGCCAGCTCCCGGGACCATTACGCCGCTGAAGCTTTCTTT
v_gene: TRBV18
abundance: .
j_gene: TRBJ1-1
d_gene: .

CDR3aa: CATGQGAVETQYF
CDR3nt: TGTGCCACAGGACAGGGGGCGGTTGAGACCCAGTACTTC
v_gene: TRBV10-3
abundance: .
j_gene: TRBJ2-5
d_gene: TRBD1

CDR3aa: CSASRDQAYF
CDR3nt: TGCAGTGCTAGTCGAGATCAGGCGTACTTC
v_gene: TRBV20-1
abundance: .
j_gene: TRBJ2-7
d_gene: .

CDR3aa: CASSLRGRASDTQYF
CDR3nt: TGCGCCAGCAGCTTACGCGGGAGGGCATCAGATACGCAGTATTTT
v_gene: TRBV5-1
abundance: .
j_gene: TRBJ2-3
d_gene: TRBD2

CDR3aa: CASSLGRGEQFF
CDR3nt: TGTGCCAGCAGTTTAGGTCGGGGTGAGCAGTTCTTC
v_gene: TRBV28
abundance: .
j_gene: TRBJ2-1
d_gene: .

CDR3aa: CSVEPRTGWDEQFF
CDR3nt: TGCAGCGTTGAGCCCCGGACAGGGTGGGATGAGCAGTTCTTC
v_gene: TRBV29-1
abundance: once
j_gene: TRBJ2-1
d_gene: TRBD1

CDR3aa: CASSLKGLGVPTDTQYF
CDR3nt: TGTGCCAGCAGCTTGAAAGGTCTGGGGGTGCCCACAGATACGCAGTATTTT
v_gene: TRBV5-6
abundance: .
j_gene: TRBJ2-3
d_gene: .

CDR3aa: CASSSAFSYEQYF
CDR3nt: TGTGCCAGCAGCTCCGCCTTCTCCTACGAGCAGTACTTC
v_gene: TRBV7-8
abundance: .
j_gene: TRBJ2-7
d_gene: .

CDR3aa: CASSKPEWDFNEKLFF
CDR3nt: TGTGCCAGCAGCAAACCTGAATGGGACTTTAATGAAAAACTGTTTTTT
v_gene: TRBV21-1
abundance: .
j_gene: TRBJ1-4
d_gene: .

CDR3aa: CASSERGTGELFF
CDR3nt: TGTGCCAGCAGCGAAAGGGGCACCGGGGAGCTGTTTTTT
v_gene: TRBV2
abundance: few
j_gene: TRBJ2-2
d_gene: .